This TCR beta chain comes out of a study of OX40 agonist ivuxolimab in advanced cancers. Study summary: Antecedent anti-PD-1, anti-PD-L1 or anti-CTLA-4 therapy was permissible, with roughly 36% having received some.

Study outcomes and limitations: Expanded peripheral T cells had an undetermined antigen specificity. Partly responding patients at 0.1-3.0 mg/kg showed some of the smallest clonal expansion.

Trimming took 2 bases from V and 7 from J; bases not matched to a gene: 4. The CDR3 spans 14 residues. CDR1 and CDR2 from the germline V gene are MDHEN and SYDVKM. The repertoire was sequenced with immunoSEQ multiplex PCR; TCRdb's copy has only in-frame clones and lacks some. The sample lists some 79,000 clones, around nine tenths occurring once. This clone was recorded only once. The target antigen is unknown. This clonotype originated in an adult with an advanced solid tumor such as melanoma, head and neck, liver or kidney cancer. The gene calls are TRBV28 and TRBJ1-4, with 7 bases that match TRBD1. Sequenced here: CD4+ or CD8+ T cells sorted from blood, sampled in a trial of the OX40 agonist ivuxolimab. CDR3: CASSLDRVVEKLFF. CDR3 coding DNA: TGTGCCAGCAGTTTAGACAGGGTGGTTGAAAAACTGTTTTTT.